The 12 T cell receptor beta chains below come from one sample, sequenced in a study of blood T cell repertoires in COVID-19. TCRdb's table, derived via immunoSEQ multiplex PCR, lists solely in-frame clones and lacks some. The repertoire has 150,000 to 200,000 clones, approximately 80% of them found once; the top ten carry roughly 12%. Sample: PBMCs or T cells enriched from blood (not recorded which). The source is a man aged 50-59 years who had recovered from COVID-19.

CDR3 residues: CAISMTGQGAGNTEAFF. The CDR3 nucleotides read TGTGCCATCAGTATGACGGGGCAGGGAGCGGGAAACACTGAAGCTTTCTTT. This chain joins TRBV10-3 and TRBJ1-1; possibly TRBD1 for D (5 bases). The CDR3 contains 17 residues. Germline V gives CDR1 ENHRY, CDR2 SYGVKD. Between the trimmed V and J ends, which lost 5 bases and 2 bases, there was a span of 21 bases.

The rearrangement links TRBV7-2 to TRBJ1-4; D call uncertain. The CDR3 is 15 residues long. With 8 bases removed from V and 7 bases from J, the gap between germline ends came to 20 bases. Germline CDR1 reads SGHTA; CDR2 reads FQGNSA. In DNA, the CDR3 is TGTGCCAGCGCAGCTAGGGAGGGCAAGCTTGAAAAACTGTTTTTT. Encoded protein: CASAAREGKLEKLFF.

The rearrangement joins TRBV2 to TRBJ1-1; D may be TRBD1 (6 bases). The germline V gene has CDR1 SNHLY and CDR2 FYNNEI. This CDR3 is built from 13 residues. The V gene lost 10 bases and the J gene lost 1 base, with 13 bases spanning the gap. CDR3: CATKGHPNTEAFF. CDR3 in DNA: TGTGCCACAAAGGGACACCCGAACACTGAAGCTTTCTTT.

This clone was detected a few times. The DNA of the CDR3 is TGTGCCAGCAGTTTATCAGCGGGGGGGCCTTCGGGTGAGCAGTTCTTC. It translates to CASSLSAGGPSGEQFF. The rearrangement uses TRBV27 and TRBJ2-1; 10 bases match TRBD2. The V gene's germline CDR1 is MNHEY and CDR2 SMNVEV (reference sequence). Germline trimming cut 0 bases from V and 9 bases from J; bases unmatched to any gene: 8. This CDR3 is 16 amino acids long.

The V gene is TRBV19, the J gene TRBJ1-5, with D tentatively TRBD1 (5 bases). Looked up from germline, CDR1 is LNHDA and CDR2 is SQIVND (reference sequence). The V end was cut by 6 bases, the J end by 4 bases, with 16 bases between. The CDR3 is 15 residues long. CDR3 DNA sequence: TGTGCCAGTAGCCCGGTCAGGGATGCGAATCAGCCCCAGCATTTT. Encoded protein: CASSPVRDANQPQHF. The variable domain in full, completed from reference TRBV19 and TRBJ1-5, reads DGGITQSPKYLFRKEGQNVTLSCEQNLNHDAMYWYRQDPGQGLRLIYYSQIVNDFQKGDIAEGYSVSREKKESFPLTVTSAQKNPTAFYLCASSPVRDANQPQHFGDGTRLSIL.

V and J are TRBV5-4 and TRBJ2-7, with D possibly being TRBD2 (6 bases). The CDR3 is 13 residues long. The germline V gene encodes CDR1 SGHNT and CDR2 YYREEE (reference sequence). Between the trimmed V and J ends, which lost 7 bases and 7 bases, there was a span of 18 bases. The CDR3 protein is CASSGLLVGEQYF. CDR3 coding DNA: TGTGCCAGCTCGGGACTCCTCGTTGGGGAGCAGTACTTC.

CDR3 sequence: CASSRQGTDTQYF. CDR3 in DNA: TGTGCCAGCTCCCGACAGGGGACAGATACGCAGTATTTT. This chain links TRBV18 with TRBJ2-3, with 8 bases identical to TRBD1. Germline V gene lookup returns CDR1 KGHSH and CDR2 LQKENI. J gave up 3 bases and V 6 bases, and 2 bases lay outside the gene matches. There are 13 residues in the CDR3.

The chain links TRBV2 to TRBJ2-3; D not resolved. Germline-derived CDR1 and CDR2 are SNHLY and FYNNEI. This CDR3 has 14 residues. V lost 6 bases to trimming and J lost 3 bases, with 13 bases between them. The CDR3 spells CASRVGSPTDTQYF. The CDR3 region has the DNA TGTGCCAGCAGGGTCGGGTCGCCTACAGATACGCAGTATTTT.

The J gene is TRBJ2-2, the V gene TRBV5-6; 8 bases are a match to TRBD2. Germline CDR1 and CDR2: SGHDT and YYEEEE. This CDR3 comprises 16 residues. V gave up 4 bases and J gave up 3 bases; unmatched junction bases: 8. The CDR3 is CASSPAAGAYTGELFF. The CDR3 DNA reads TGTGCCAGCAGCCCAGCAGCGGGGGCCTACACCGGGGAGCTGTTTTTT.

The chain has TRBV19 and TRBJ1-5, with a weak D call TRBD1 (6 bases). CDR1 and CDR2 from the germline V gene are LNHDA and SQIVND (reference sequence). The CDR3 consists of 14 residues. V dropped 4 bases and J dropped 6 bases, with 13 bases sitting between them. CDR3 sequence reads: CASSRTVGGQPQHF. In DNA form, the CDR3 reads TGTGCCAGTAGTAGGACAGTTGGAGGTCAGCCCCAGCATTTT.

This rearrangement joins TRBV7-3 to TRBJ2-5; D possibly corresponds to TRBD1 (6 bases). The CDR3 runs 16 residues. Germline V gene sequence: CDR1 SGHTA, CDR2 FQGTGA. V lost 5 bases to trimming and J lost 2 bases, with 18 bases between them. The chain's CDR3 is CASSATGNLKQETQYF. In DNA, the CDR3 is TGTGCCAGCAGCGCGACAGGAAACCTCAAACAAGAGACCCAGTACTTC.

The chain employs TRBV6-5 and TRBJ2-3, with D possibly being TRBD1 (5 bases). V lost 2 bases, J lost 5 bases, and 17 bases lay in between. Germline CDR1 and CDR2: MNHEY and SVGAGI. This CDR3 is 16 amino acids long. The CDR3 DNA follows: TGTGCCAGCAGTTACGAAGGGATATTAACAGGAGATACGCAGTATTTT. Protein: CASSYEGILTGDTQYF.